This paragraph reports one T cell receptor beta chain. Its antigen is still unknown. Produced via immunoSEQ multiplex PCR; TCRdb's table is partial and in-frame only. In the table there are roughly 150,000 clones, roughly 90% of which are singletons. V dropped 3 bases and J dropped 5 bases, with 17 bases sitting between them. Germline V gene data show CDR1 as SQVTM and CDR2 as ANQGSEA. The CDR3 sequence is 14 residues long. The data were taken from a study of T cell responses to AZD1222 COVID-19 vaccine. The analysis combined second doses at about 4 or about 12 weeks. The study's findings and limits: Regions 160-218 and 743-854 dominated among vaccine-associated CD4 TCRs spanning spike. Most donors were white British and more were female, and clonal diversity was possibly underestimated. Among spike-specific TCRs, nearly half reportedly target unmutated variant regions.

Sequencing was performed on peripheral blood, taken 28 days after the second AZD1222 dose. This clonotype originated in an adult who received the AZD1222 COVID-19 vaccine. This chain joins TRBV29-1 and TRBJ2-7; D is uncertain. CDR3 sequence (DNA): TGCAGCGTTGATTTGCCTCATGTGCCCCACGAGCAGTACTTC. As protein: CSVDLPHVPHEQYF.